This is a list of T cell receptor beta chains from one sample in a study of siplizumab effects on memory and regulatory T cells. Method: immunoSEQ multiplex PCR; TCRdb's copy keeps in-frame clones and lacks some. The data hold 100,000 or so clones, with around 90% observed a single time. Sequenced sample: CD4+ T cells sorted from blood. The receptor source for this set is a human donor in good health. Some clones in this sample may be carry-over from other donors' samples. Each CDR3 is given with its conserved first and last residue. A D gene is named only where the DNA matches it firmly.

V: TRBV28; J: TRBJ1-5; D: .; DNA: TGTGCCAGCAATAAATCCTGGGGGAGCAATCAGCCCCAGCATTTT; CDR3: CASNKSWGSNQPQHF
V: TRBV7-3; J: TRBJ2-3; D: .; DNA: TGTGCCAGCAGCTCCCGGGGGGCGGTAGATACGCAGTATTTT; CDR3: CASSSRGAVDTQYF
V: TRBV14; J: TRBJ2-2; D: .; DNA: TGTGCCAGCAGCCAAGGACCTCTGGTTGAATCTTTCGCCGGGGAGCTGTTTTTT; CDR3: CASSQGPLVESFAGELFF
V: TRBV11-2; J: TRBJ1-1; D: .; DNA: TGTGCCAGCAACAGGCCCGGTGGTGAAGCTTTCTTT; CDR3: CASNRPGGEAFF
V: TRBV28; J: TRBJ2-5; D: TRBD2; DNA: TGTGCCAGCAGTTATGGACTAGCGGGAGAGTCCCAGTACTTC; CDR3: CASSYGLAGESQYF
V: TRBV7-7; J: TRBJ2-1; D: TRBD2; DNA: TGTGCTAGCAGCCGACAAGCGGGATTGAATGAGCAGTTCTTC; CDR3: CASSRQAGLNEQFF
V: TRBV7-9; J: TRBJ2-2; D: TRBD2; DNA: TGTGCCAGCAGGAAGGGACTACCGAACACCGGGGAGCTGTTTTTT; CDR3: CASRKGLPNTGELFF
V: TRBV28; J: TRBJ1-1; D: .; DNA: TGTGCCAGCAGTACCATCCAGGCGCACACTGAAGCTTTCTTT; CDR3: CASSTIQAHTEAFF
V: TRBV30; J: TRBJ2-7; D: .; DNA: TGTGCCTGGGGGTCTTCGAGCGAGCAGTACTTC; CDR3: CAWGSSSEQYF
V: TRBV9; J: TRBJ2-3; D: .; DNA: TGTGCCAGCAGCGTGCAGGGCCCAGATACGCAGTATTTT; CDR3: CASSVQGPDTQYF
V: TRBV29-1; J: TRBJ2-1; D: TRBD2; DNA: TGCAGCGTTGAATGGGGCAGCTCGACGGCGGGAGGTATTTACAATGAGCAGTTCTTC; CDR3: CSVEWGSSTAGGIYNEQFF
V: TRBV10-3; J: TRBJ2-3; D: TRBD2; DNA: TGTGCCATCAGTGAGTTGACTAGCGGGGCGAACCTAAACACAGATACGCAGTATTTT; CDR3: CAISELTSGANLNTDTQYF
V: TRBV6-6; J: TRBJ2-1; D: .; DNA: TGTGCCAGCAGCCACCGGGAGCATGAGCAGTTCTTC; CDR3: CASSHREHEQFF
V: TRBV5-1; J: TRBJ2-2; D: TRBD1; DNA: TGCGCCAGCAGCTTGTTGGACAGGGGGACCGGGAAGCTGTTTTTT; CDR3: CASSLLDRGTGKLFF
V: TRBV18; J: TRBJ1-5; D: .; DNA: TGTGCCAGCTCACCTACAGCAAATCAGCCCCAGCATTTT; CDR3: CASSPTANQPQHF
V: TRBV25-1; J: TRBJ2-3; D: TRBD2; DNA: TGTGCCAGCAGTCCCTCGCGGGGGGCGCCCGGTAAACATACGCAGTATTTT; CDR3: CASSPSRGAPGKHTQYF
V: TRBV19; J: TRBJ2-7; D: .; DNA: TGTGCCAGTAGTATCGGTGGGGCACCCTACGAGCAGTACTTC; CDR3: CASSIGGAPYEQYF
V: TRBV7-3; J: TRBJ2-1; D: .; DNA: TGTGCCAGCAGCTTAAATCCAGCTCACAATGAGCAGTTCTTC; CDR3: CASSLNPAHNEQFF
V: TRBV5-4; J: TRBJ1-4; D: .; DNA: TGTGCCAGCAGCTTGGGGCAGGGTGGTGAAAAACTGTTTTTT; CDR3: CASSLGQGGEKLFF
V: TRBV18; J: TRBJ1-4; D: .; DNA: TGTGCCAGCTCACCACCCGTGGCTAATGAAAAACTGTTTTTT; CDR3: CASSPPVANEKLFF
V: TRBV14; J: TRBJ1-2; D: TRBD1; DNA: TGTGCCAGCAGCCAAGATTTGGTCAGGGGGGCCGGCTACACCTTC; CDR3: CASSQDLVRGAGYTF
V: TRBV10-2; J: TRBJ2-2; D: TRBD1; DNA: TGCGCCAGCAGTGAGAGAGGACAGGGGGCCGGGGAGCTGTTTTTT; CDR3: CASSERGQGAGELFF
V: TRBV5-4; J: TRBJ1-1; D: .; DNA: TGTGCCAGCAGCTTCAGGGGAAAGAGCGCTTTCTTT; CDR3: CASSFRGKSAFF